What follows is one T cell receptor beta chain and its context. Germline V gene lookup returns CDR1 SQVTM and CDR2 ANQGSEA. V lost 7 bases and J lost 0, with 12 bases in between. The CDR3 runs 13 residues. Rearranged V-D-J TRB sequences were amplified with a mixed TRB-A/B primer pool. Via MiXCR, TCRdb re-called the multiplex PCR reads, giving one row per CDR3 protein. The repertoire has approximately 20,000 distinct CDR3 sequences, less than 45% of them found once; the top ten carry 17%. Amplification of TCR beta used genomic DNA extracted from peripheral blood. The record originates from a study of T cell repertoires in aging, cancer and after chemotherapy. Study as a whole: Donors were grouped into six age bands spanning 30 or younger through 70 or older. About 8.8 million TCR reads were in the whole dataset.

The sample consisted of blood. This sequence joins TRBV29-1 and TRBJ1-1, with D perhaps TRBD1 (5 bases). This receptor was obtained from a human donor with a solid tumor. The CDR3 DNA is TGCAGCGGAACGGGGGTTTTGAACACTGAAGCTTTCTTT. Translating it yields CSGTGVLNTEAFF.